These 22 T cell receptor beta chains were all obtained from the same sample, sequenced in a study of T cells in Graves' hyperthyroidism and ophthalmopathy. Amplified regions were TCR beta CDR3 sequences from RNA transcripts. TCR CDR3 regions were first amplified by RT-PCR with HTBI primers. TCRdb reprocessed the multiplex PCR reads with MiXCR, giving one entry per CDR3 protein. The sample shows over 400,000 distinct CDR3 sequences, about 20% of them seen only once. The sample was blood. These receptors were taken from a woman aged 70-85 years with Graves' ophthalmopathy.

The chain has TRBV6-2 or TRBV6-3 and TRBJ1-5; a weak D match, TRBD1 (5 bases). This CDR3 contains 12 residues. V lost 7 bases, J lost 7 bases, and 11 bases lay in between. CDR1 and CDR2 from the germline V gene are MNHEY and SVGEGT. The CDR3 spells CASMGGAQPQHF. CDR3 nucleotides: TGTGCCAGCATGGGGGGTGCGCAGCCCCAGCATTTT.

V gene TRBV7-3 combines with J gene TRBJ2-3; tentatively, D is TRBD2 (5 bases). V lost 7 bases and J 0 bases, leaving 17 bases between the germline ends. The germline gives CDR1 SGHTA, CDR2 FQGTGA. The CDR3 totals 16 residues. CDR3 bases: TGTGCCAGCAAAACCACGGCGGGTTCTAGCACAGATACGCAGTATTTT. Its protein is CASKTTAGSSTDTQYF.

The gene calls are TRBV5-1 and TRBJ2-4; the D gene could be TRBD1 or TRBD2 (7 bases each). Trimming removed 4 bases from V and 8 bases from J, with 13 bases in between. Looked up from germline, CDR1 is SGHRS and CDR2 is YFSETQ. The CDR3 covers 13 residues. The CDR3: CASSPQGRDIQYF. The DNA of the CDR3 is TGCGCCAGCAGCCCACAGGGGAGGGACATTCAGTACTTC.

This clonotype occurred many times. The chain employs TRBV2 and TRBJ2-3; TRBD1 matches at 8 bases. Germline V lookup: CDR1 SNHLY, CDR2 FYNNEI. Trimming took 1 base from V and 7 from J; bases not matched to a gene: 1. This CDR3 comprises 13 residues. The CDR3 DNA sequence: TGTGCCAGCAGTGAAGGGACAGGGAATACGCAGTATTTT. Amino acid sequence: CASSEGTGNTQYF.

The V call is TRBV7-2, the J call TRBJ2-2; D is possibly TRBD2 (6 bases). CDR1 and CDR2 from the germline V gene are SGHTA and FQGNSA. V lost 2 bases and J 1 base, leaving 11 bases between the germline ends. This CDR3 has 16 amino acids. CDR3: CASSLNSGLNTGELFF. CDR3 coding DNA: TGTGCCAGCAGCTTAAATAGCGGCTTGAACACCGGGGAGCTGTTTTTT.

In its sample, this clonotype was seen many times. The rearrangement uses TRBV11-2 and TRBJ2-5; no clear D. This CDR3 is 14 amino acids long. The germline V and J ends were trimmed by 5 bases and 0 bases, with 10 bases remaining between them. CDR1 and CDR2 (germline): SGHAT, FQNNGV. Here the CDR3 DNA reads TGTGCCAGCAGCCACGACTTGTACCAAGAGACCCAGTACTTC. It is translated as CASSHDLYQETQYF.

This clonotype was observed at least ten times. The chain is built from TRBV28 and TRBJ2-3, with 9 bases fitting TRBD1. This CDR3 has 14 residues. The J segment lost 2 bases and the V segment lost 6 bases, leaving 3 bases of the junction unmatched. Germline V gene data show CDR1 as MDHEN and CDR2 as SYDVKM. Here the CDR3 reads CASRRTGATDTQYF. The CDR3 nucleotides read TGTGCCAGCAGGCGGACAGGGGCCACAGATACGCAGTATTTT. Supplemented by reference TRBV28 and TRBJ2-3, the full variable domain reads DVKVTQSSRYLVKRTGEKVFLECVQDMDHENMFWYRQDPGLGLRLIYFSYDVKMKEKGDIPEGYSVSREKKERFSLILESASTNQTSMYLCASRRTGATDTQYFGPGTRLTVL.

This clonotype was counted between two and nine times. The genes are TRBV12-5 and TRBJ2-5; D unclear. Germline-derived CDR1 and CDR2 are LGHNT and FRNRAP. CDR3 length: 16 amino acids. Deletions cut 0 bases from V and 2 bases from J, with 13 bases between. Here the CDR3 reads CASGLVLGFGQETQYF. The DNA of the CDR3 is TGTGCTAGTGGTTTGGTATTAGGGTTTGGACAAGAGACCCAGTACTTC.

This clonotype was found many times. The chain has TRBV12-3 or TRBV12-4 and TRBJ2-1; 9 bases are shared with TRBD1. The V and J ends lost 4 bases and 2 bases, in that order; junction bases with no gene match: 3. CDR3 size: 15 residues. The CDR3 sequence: CASSYGQGTYNEQFF. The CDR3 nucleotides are TGTGCCAGCAGTTATGGACAGGGGACCTACAATGAGCAGTTCTTC.

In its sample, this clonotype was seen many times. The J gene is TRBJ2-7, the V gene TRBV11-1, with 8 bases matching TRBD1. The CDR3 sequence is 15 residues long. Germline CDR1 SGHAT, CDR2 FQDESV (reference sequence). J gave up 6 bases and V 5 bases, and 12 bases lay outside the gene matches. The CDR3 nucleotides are TGTGCCAGCAGCCCCAGCCCCCTGACAGGGGCCGAGCAGTACTTC. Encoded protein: CASSPSPLTGAEQYF.

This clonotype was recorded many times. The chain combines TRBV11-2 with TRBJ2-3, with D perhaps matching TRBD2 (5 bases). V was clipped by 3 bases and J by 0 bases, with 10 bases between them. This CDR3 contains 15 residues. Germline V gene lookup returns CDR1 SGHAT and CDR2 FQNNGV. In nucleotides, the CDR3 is TGTGCCAGCAGCTTCAGCGGACCCAGCACAGATACGCAGTATTTT. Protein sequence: CASSFSGPSTDTQYF.

CDR3 sequence: CASSQYPVGEQFF. In DNA form, the CDR3 reads TGTGCCAGCAGTCAGTACCCTGTCGGTGAGCAGTTCTTC. The V gene is TRBV12-3 or TRBV12-4, the J gene TRBJ2-1; D is ambiguous. This CDR3 has 13 amino acids. V lost 5 bases and J lost 9, with 14 bases in between.

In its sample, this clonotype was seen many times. The CDR3 is CSALDRPAGSEQFF. CDR3 DNA sequence: TGCAGTGCATTGGACAGGCCAGCAGGTAGTGAGCAGTTCTTC. V and J are TRBV20-1 and TRBJ2-1, with 7 bases fitting TRBD1. The junction had 14 bases not matched to a gene; V was cut back by 6 bases and J by 9 bases. The CDR3 consists of 14 residues. CDR1 and CDR2 from the germline V gene are DFQATT and SNEGSKA (reference sequence).

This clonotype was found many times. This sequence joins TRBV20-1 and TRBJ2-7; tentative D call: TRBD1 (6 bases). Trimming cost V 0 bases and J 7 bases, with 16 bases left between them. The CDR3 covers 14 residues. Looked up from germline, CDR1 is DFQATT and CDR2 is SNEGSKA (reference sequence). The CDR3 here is CSARESGALGEQYF. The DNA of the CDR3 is TGCAGTGCTAGAGAATCAGGGGCCCTGGGGGAGCAGTACTTC.

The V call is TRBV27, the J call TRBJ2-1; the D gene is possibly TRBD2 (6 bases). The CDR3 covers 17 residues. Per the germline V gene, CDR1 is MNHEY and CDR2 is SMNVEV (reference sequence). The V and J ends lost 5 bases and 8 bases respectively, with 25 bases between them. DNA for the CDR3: TGTGCCAGCAGTCCCTTCTTTAGCGGCACCAAGGGGCATGAGCAGTTCTTC. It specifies CASSPFFSGTKGHEQFF.

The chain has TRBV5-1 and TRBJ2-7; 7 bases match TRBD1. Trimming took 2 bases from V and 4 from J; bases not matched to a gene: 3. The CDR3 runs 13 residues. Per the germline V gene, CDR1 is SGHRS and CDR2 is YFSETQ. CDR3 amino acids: CASSFTQGYEQYF. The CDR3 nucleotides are TGCGCCAGCAGCTTTACACAGGGGTACGAGCAGTACTTC. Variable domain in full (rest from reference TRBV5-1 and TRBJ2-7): KAGVTQTPRYLIKTRGQQVTLSCSPISGHRSVSWYQQTPGQGLQFLFEYFSETQRNKGNFPGRFSGRQFSNSRSEMNVSTLELGDSALYLCASSFTQGYEQYFGPGTRLTVT.

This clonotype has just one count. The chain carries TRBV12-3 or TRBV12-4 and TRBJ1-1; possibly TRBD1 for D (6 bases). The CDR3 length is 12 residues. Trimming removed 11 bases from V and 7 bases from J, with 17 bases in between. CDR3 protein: CAGTRGQGEAFF. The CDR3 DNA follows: TGTGCCGGCACCAGGGGACAAGGTGAAGCTTTCTTT.

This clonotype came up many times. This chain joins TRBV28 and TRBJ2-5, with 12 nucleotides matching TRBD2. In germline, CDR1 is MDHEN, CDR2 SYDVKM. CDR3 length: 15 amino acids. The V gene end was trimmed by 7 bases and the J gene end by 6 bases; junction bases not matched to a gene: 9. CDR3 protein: CASTSLAGGIKTQYF. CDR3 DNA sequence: TGTGCCAGCACCTCCCTAGCGGGAGGGATAAAGACCCAGTACTTC.

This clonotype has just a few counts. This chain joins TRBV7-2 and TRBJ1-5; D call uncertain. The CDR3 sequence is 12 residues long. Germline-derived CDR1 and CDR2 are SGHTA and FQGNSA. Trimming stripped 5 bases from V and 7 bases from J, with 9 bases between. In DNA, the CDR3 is TGTGCCAGCAGCCTGGCGCGACAGCCCCAGCATTTT. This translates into CASSLARQPQHF.

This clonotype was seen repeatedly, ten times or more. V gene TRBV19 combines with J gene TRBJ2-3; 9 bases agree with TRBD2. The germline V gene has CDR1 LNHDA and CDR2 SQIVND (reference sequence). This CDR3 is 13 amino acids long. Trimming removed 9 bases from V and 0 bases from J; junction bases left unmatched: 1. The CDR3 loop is CASTSGSTDTQYF. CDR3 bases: TGTGCCAGCACTAGCGGGAGCACAGATACGCAGTATTTT.

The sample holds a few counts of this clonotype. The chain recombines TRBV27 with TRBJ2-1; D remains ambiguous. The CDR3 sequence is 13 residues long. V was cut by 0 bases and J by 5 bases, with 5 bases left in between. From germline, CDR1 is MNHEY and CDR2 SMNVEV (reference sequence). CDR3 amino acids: CASSLSYHNEQFF. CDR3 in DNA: TGTGCCAGCAGTTTATCGTACCACAATGAGCAGTTCTTC.

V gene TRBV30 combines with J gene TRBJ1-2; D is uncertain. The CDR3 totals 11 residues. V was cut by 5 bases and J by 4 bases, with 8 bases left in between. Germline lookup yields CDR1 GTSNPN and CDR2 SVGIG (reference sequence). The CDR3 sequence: CAWGRSYGYTF. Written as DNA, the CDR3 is TGTGCCTGGGGCAGATCCTATGGCTACACCTTC.